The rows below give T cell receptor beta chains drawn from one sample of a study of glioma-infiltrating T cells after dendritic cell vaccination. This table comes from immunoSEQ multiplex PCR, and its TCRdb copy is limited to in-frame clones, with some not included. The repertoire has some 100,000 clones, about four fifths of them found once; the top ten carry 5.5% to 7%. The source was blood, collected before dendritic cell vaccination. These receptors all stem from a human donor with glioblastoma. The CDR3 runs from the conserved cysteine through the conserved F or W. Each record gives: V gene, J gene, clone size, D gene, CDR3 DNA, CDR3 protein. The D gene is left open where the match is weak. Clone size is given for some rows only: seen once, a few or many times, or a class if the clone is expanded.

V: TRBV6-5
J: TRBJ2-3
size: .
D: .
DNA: TGTGCCAGCAGTTACTCGCGGGGAACAGATACGCAGTATTTT
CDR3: CASSYSRGTDTQYF

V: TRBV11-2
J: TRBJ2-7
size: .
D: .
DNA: TGTGCCAGCAGCTTAGTCCGCTACGAGCAGTACTTC
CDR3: CASSLVRYEQYF

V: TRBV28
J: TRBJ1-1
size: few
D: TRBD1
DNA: TGTGCCAGCAGTTTAGGCGACAGGGTAGGGGCTGAAGCTTTCTTT
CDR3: CASSLGDRVGAEAFF

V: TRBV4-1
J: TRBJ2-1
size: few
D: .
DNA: TGCGCCAGCAGCCAATGGGGACTGGGTTACAATGAGCAGTTCTTC
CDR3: CASSQWGLGYNEQFF

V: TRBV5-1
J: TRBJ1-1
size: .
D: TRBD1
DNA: TGCGCCAGCAGTCCTGGGACAGAGAACACTGAAGCTTTCTTT
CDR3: CASSPGTENTEAFF

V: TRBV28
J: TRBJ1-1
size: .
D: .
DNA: TGTGCCAGCGTTCCGGGGGGGAAGAACACTGAAGCTTTCTTT
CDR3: CASVPGGKNTEAFF

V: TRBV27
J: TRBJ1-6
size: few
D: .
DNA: TGTGCCAGCAGTTTCTCGGGTTTGGTTAATTCACCCCTCCACTTT
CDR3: CASSFSGLVNSPLHF

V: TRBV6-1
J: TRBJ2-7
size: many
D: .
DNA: TGTGCCAGCAGTGAAGCCGGCAGGGGCGAGCGTCCGTACTTC
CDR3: CASSEAGRGERPYF

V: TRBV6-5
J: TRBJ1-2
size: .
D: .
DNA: TGCGCCAGCAGTTACACTGACACGTATGGCTACACCTTC
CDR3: CASSYTDTYGYTF

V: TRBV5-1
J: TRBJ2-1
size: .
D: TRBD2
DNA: TGCGCCAGCCGAAGGGCGGGAGAGGACAATGAGCAGTTCTTC
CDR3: CASRRAGEDNEQFF

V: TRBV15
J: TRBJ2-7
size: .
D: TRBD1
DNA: TGTGCCACCAGCAGAGCAAGACAGGGGCCCTACGAGCAGTACTTC
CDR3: CATSRARQGPYEQYF

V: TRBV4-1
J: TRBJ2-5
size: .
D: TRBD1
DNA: TGCGCCAGCAGCCAGGTACCGGGACAGGGTGGCGCCCAGTACTTC
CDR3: CASSQVPGQGGAQYF

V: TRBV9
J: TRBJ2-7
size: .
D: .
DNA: TGTGCCAGCAGCGTAGGCGCGGGAAACCGAATCCTCTACGAGCAGTACTTC
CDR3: CASSVGAGNRILYEQYF

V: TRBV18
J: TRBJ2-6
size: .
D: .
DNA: TGTGCCAGCTCACCCTCCAGCGCTTATAGCTCTGGGGCCAACGTCCTGACTTTC
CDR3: CASSPSSAYSSGANVLTF

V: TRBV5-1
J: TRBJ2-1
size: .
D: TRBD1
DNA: TGCGCCAGCAGCTACGGAGGGACAGGGTTAGGCAATGAGCAGTTCTTC
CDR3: CASSYGGTGLGNEQFF

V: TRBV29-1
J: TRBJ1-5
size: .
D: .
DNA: TGCAGCGTTGGCGCTGGCAATCAGCCCCAGCATTTT
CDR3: CSVGAGNQPQHF

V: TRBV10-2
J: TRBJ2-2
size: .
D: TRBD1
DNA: TGCGCCAGCTATCCAAGGACAGGAACCACCGGGGAGCTGTTTTTT
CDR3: CASYPRTGTTGELFF

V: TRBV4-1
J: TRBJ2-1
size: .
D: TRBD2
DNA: TGCGCCAGCAGCCACCTTCCCGGGACTAGCGGGTTCAATGAGCAGTTCTTC
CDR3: CASSHLPGTSGFNEQFF

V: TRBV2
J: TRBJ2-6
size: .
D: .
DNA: TGTGCCAGCAGTACAGGGTCTGGGGCCAACGTCCTGACTTTC
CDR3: CASSTGSGANVLTF

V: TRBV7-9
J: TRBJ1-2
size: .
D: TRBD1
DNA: TGTGCCGGCAGCTTAAATGAGGGGGCGCTTGGCTACACCTTC
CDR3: CAGSLNEGALGYTF

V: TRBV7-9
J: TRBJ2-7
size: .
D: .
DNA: TGTGCCAGCAGCTTGGGACAAAGCTCCTACGAGCAGTACTTC
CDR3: CASSLGQSSYEQYF

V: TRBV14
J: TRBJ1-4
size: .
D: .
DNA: TGTGCCAGCAGCCGGCGGGGGCGTCGGGAAAAACTGTTTTTT
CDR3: CASSRRGRREKLFF

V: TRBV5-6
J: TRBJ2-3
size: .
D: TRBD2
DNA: TGTGCCAGCAGCCGACTAGCGGGCACAGATACGCAGTATTTT
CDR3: CASSRLAGTDTQYF

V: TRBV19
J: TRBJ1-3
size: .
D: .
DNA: TGTGCCAGTAGTATAGATCTATTTGGTTTTTTCTCTGGAAACACCATATATTTT
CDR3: CASSIDLFGFFSGNTIYF

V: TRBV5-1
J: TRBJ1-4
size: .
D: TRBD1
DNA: TGCGCCAGCAGCTCCCCGGGACAGGGAGAGGAAAAACTGTTTTTT
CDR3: CASSSPGQGEEKLFF

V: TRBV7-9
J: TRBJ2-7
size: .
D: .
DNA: TGTGCCAGCAGCCTCCATATCGGCGAGCAGTACTTC
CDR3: CASSLHIGEQYF

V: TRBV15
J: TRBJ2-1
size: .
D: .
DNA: TGTGCCACCAGCAGAAACGGAAACAGGGAGCAGTTCTTC
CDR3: CATSRNGNREQFF

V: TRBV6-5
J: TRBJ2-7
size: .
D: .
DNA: TGTGCCAGCAGAAGGACACCTAAGGAACTCTACGAGCAGTACTTC
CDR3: CASRRTPKELYEQYF

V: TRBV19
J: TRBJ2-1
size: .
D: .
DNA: TGTGCCAGTAAGATTAGTATCGTCCCCTCCTACAATGAGCAGTTCTTC
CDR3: CASKISIVPSYNEQFF

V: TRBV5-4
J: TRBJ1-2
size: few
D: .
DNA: TGTGCCAGCAGCCATTCTGGGGGGGCGCATTGGTATGGCTACACCTTC
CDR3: CASSHSGGAHWYGYTF

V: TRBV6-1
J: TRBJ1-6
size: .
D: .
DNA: TGTGCCAGCAGAGCAGGGGAGAAGCATTCACCCCTCCACTTT
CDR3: CASRAGEKHSPLHF